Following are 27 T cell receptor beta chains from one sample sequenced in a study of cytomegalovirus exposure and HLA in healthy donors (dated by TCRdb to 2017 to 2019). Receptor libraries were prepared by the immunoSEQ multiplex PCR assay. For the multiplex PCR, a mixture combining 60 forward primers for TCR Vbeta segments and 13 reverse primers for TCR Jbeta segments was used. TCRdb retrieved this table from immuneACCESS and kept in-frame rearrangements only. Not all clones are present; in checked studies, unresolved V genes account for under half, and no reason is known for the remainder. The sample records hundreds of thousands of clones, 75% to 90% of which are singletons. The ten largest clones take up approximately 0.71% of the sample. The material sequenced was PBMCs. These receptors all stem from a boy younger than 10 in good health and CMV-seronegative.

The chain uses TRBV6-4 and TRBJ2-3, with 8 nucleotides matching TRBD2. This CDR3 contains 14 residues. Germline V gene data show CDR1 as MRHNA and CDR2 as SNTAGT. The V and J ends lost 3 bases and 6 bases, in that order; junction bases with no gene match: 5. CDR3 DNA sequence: TGTGCCAGCAGTGAAGAAGCGGGGGTCGATACGCAGTATTTT. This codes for CASSEEAGVDTQYF.

The CDR3 nucleotides read TGTGCCAGCAGCACCTTATTAGCGGGGCAAGCCTACGAGCAGTACTTC. This codes for CASSTLLAGQAYEQYF. The chain links TRBV7-6 to TRBJ2-7, with 8 nucleotides matching TRBD2. V was clipped by 5 bases and J by 2 bases; unmatched bases: 11. The CDR3 contains 16 residues. The V gene's germline CDR1 is SGHVS and CDR2 FNYEAQ.

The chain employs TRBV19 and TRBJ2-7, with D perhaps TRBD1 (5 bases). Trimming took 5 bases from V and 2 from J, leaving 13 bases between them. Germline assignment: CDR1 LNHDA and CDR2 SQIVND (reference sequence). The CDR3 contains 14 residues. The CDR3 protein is CASSLRQLPYEQYF. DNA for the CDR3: TGTGCCAGTAGTCTACGACAGCTCCCCTACGAGCAGTACTTC.

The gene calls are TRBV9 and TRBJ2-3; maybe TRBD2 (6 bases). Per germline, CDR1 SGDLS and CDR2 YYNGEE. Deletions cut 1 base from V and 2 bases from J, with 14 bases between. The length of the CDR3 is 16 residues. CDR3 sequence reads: CASSVNRDFPTDTQYF. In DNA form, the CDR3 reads TGTGCCAGCAGCGTAAATCGGGACTTCCCCACAGATACGCAGTATTTT.

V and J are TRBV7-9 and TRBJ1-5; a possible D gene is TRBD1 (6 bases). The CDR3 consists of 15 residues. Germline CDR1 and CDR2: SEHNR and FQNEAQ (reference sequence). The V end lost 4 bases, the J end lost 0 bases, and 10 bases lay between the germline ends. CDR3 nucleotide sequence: TGTGCCAGCAGCTGGGAAGGGGGTAGCAATCAGCCCCAGCATTTT. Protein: CASSWEGGSNQPQHF. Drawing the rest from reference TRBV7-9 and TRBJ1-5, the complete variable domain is DTGVSQNPRHKITKRGQNVTFRCDPISEHNRLYWYRQTLGQGPEFLTYFQNEAQLEKSRLLSDRFSAERPKGSFSTLEIQRTEQGDSAMYLCASSWEGGSNQPQHFGDGTRLSIL.

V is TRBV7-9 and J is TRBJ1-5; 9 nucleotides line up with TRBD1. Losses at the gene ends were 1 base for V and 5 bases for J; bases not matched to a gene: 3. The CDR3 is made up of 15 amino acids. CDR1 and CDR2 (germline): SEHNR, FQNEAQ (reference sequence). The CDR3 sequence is CASSLDRGHDQPQHF. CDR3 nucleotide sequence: TGTGCCAGCAGCTTAGACAGGGGGCACGATCAGCCCCAGCATTTT.

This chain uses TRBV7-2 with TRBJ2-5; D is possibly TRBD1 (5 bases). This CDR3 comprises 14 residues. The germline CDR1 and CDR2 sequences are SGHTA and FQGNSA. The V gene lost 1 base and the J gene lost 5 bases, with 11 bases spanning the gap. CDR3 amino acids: CASSLDRFTETQYF. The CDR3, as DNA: TGTGCCAGCAGCTTAGACAGGTTCACTGAGACCCAGTACTTC.

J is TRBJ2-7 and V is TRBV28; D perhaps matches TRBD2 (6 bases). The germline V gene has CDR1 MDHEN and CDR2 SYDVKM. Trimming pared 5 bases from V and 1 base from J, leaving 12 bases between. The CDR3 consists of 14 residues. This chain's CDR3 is CASSLGTASYEQYF. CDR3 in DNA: TGTGCCAGCAGTCTAGGGACTGCATCCTACGAGCAGTACTTC.

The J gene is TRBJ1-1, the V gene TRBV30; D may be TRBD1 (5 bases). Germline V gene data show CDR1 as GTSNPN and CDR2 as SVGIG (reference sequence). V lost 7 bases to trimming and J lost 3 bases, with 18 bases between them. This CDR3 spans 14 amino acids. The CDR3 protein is CAFGGEGGYTEAFF. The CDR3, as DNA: TGTGCCTTTGGGGGGGAGGGTGGGTACACTGAAGCTTTCTTT.

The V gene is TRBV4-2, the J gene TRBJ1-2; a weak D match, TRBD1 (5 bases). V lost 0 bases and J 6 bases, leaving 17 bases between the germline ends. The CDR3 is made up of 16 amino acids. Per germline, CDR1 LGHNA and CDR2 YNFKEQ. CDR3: CASSQDPRGREDGYTF. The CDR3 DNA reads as TGTGCCAGCAGCCAAGATCCAAGGGGAAGGGAAGATGGCTACACCTTC.

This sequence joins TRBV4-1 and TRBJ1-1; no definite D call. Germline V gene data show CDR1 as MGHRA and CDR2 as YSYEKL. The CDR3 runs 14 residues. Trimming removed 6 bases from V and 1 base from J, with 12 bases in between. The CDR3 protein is CASRLVPENTEAFF. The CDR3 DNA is TGCGCCAGCAGACTAGTTCCGGAGAACACTGAAGCTTTCTTT.

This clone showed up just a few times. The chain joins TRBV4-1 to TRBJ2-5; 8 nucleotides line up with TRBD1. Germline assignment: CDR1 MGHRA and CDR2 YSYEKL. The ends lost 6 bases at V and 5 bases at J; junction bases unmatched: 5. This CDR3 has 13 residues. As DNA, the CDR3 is TGCGCCAGCAGATCAGGGGGCCGGGAGACCCAGTACTTC. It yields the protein CASRSGGRETQYF.

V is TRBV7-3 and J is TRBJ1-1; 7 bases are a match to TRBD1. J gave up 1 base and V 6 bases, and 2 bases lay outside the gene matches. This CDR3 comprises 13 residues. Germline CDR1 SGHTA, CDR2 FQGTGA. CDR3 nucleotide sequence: TGTGCCAGCAGGGGACAGCCGAACACTGAAGCTTTCTTT. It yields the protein CASRGQPNTEAFF.

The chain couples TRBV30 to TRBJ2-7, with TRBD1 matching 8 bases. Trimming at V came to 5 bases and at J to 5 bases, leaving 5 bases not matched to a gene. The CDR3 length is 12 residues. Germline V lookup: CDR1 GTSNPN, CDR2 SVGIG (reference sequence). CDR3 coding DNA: TGTGCCTGGGGACAGGGCGGACACGAGCAGTACTTC. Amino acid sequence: CAWGQGGHEQYF.

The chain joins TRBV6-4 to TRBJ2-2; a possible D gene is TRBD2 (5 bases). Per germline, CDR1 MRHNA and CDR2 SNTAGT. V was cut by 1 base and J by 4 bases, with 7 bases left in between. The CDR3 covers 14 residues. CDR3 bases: TGTGCCAGCAGTGACTTGGCGGGCACCGGGGAGCTGTTTTTT. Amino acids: CASSDLAGTGELFF.

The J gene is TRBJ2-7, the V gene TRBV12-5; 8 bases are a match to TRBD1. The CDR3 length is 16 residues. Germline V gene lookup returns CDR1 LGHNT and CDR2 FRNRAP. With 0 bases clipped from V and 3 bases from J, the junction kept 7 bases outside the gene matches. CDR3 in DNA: TGTGCTAGTGGTTTGGTACTGGGACAGGAGAACTACGAGCAGTACTTC. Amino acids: CASGLVLGQENYEQYF.

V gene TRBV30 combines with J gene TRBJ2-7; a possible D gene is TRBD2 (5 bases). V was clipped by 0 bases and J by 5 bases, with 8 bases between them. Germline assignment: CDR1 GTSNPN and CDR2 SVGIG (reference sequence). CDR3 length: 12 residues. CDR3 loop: CAWSVTGDEQYF. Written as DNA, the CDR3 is TGTGCCTGGAGTGTAACCGGGGACGAGCAGTACTTC.

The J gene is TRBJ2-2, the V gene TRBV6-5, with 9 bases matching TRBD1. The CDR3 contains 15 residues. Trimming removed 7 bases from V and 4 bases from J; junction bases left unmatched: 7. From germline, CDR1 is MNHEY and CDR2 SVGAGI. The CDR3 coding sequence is TGTGCCAGCAAGTCGGGACAGGGAGTCACCGGGGAGCTGTTTTTT. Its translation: CASKSGQGVTGELFF.

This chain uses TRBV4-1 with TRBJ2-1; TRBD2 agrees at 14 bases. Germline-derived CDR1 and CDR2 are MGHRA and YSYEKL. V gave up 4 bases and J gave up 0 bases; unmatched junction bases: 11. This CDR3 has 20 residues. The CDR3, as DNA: TGCGCCAGCAGCCCTAGAGGGACTAGCGGGAGTCCGAGCTCCTACAATGAGCAGTTCTTC. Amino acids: CASSPRGTSGSPSSYNEQFF.

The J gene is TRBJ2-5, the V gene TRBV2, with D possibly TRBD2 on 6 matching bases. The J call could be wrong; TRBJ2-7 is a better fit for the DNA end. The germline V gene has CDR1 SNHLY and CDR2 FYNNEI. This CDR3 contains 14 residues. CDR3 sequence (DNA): TGTGCCAGCAGTGAAAGTGGGGGGTTCGGCGAGCAGTACTTC. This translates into CASSESGGFGEQYF.

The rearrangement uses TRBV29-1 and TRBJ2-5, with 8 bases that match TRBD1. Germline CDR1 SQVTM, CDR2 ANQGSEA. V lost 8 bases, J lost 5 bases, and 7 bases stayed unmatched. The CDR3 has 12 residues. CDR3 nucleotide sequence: TGCAGCCTAGGACAGGGCGGGGAGACCCAGTACTTC. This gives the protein CSLGQGGETQYF.

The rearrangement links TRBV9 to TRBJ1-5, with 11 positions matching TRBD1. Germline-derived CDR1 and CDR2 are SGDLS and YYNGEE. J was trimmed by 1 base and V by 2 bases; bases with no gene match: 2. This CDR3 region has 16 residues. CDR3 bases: TGTGCCAGCAGCGTGGGGACAGGGGGGAGCAATCAGCCCCAGCATTTT. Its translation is CASSVGTGGSNQPQHF.

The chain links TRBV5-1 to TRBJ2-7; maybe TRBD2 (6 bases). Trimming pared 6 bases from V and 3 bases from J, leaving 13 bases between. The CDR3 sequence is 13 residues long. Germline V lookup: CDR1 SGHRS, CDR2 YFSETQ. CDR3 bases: TGCGCCAGCACGTCCGGGGAGGACTACGAGCAGTACTTC. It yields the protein CASTSGEDYEQYF.

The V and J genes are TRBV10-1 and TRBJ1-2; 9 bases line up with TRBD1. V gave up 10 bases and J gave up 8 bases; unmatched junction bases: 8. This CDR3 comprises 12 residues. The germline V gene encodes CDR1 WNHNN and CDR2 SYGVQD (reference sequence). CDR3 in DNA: TGCGCCACCCCTGTAACAGGGGGCGGCTACACCTTC. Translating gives CATPVTGGGYTF.

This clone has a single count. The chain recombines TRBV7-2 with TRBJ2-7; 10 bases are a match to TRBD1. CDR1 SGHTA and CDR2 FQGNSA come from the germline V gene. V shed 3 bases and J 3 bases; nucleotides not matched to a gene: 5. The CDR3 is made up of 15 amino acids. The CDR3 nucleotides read TGTGCCAGCAGCTTTGCAGGGGACAGGGGCTACGAGCAGTACTTC. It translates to CASSFAGDRGYEQYF. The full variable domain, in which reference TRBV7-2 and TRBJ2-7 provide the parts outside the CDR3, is GAGVSQSPSNKVTEKGKDVELRCDPISGHTALYWYRQSLGQGLEFLIYFQGNSAPDKSGLPSDRFSAERTGGSVSTLTIQRTQQEDSAVYLCASSFAGDRGYEQYFGPGTRLTVT.

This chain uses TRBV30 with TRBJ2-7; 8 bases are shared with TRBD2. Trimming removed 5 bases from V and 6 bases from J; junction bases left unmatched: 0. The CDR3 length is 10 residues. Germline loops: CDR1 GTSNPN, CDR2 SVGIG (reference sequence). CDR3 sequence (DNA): TGTGCCTGGCGGGGGGGCGAGCAGTACTTC. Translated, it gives CAWRGGEQYF.

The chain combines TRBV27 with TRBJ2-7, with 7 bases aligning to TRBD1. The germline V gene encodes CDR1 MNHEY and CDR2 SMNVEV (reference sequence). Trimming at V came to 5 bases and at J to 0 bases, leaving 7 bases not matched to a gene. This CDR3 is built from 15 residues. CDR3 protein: CASSPRQGSSYEQYF. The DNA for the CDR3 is TGTGCCAGCAGTCCAAGACAGGGTAGCTCCTACGAGCAGTACTTC.